This T cell receptor beta chain was captured in a study of T cell repertoires in cytomegalovirus infection. Study-level information: The authors used CMV epitopes that were HLA-C-restricted (recently identified) and HLA-B-restricted (well studied). It was the public TCR beta signatures that indicated both CMV infection and matching HLA type.

Study-wide points: The cumulative frequency of public TCR beta families identified carriers of CMV plus the relevant HLA. The ex vivo response was dominated by HLA-C-restricted CMV-specific TCR beta clonotypes.

TCRdb analysed the reads with MiXCR anew, one entry per CDR3 protein. Here the sample spans approximately 50,000 distinct CDR3 sequences, over 15% being singletons. The CDR3 has 14 residues. Trimming took 0 bases from V and 3 from J, leaving 9 bases between them. Per germline, CDR1 SGDLS and CDR2 YYNGEE. The sample holds a few counts of this clonotype. Its antigen is not identified. This sample comprised CD8+ T cells from cultured PBMCs, obtained from culture after CMV antigen stimulation. The chain carries TRBV9 and TRBJ1-2, with D hard to call. The TCR comes from a human donor in good health (CMV status not recorded). Some clones in this sample may be carry-over from other donors' samples. CDR3 coding DNA: TGTGCCAGCAGCGTAGTTCCAGGAGACTATGGCTACACCTTC. Translation: CASSVVPGDYGYTF. Full variable domain (missing parts from reference TRBV9 and TRBJ1-2): DSGVTQTPKHLITATGQRVTLRCSPRSGDLSVYWYQQSLDQGLQFLIQYYNGEERAKGNILERFSAQQFPDLHSELNLSSLELGDSALYFCASSVVPGDYGYTFGSGTRLTVV.